What follows describes a single T cell receptor beta chain. Its antigen is unidentified. Looked up from germline, CDR1 is SGHTA and CDR2 is FQGNSA. The CDR3 is 15 residues long. The V end lost 1 base, the J end lost 5 bases, and 14 bases lay between the germline ends. The data derive from a study of cytomegalovirus exposure and HLA in healthy donors. Findings of the study overall: In a later analysis, V- and J-gene trimming of beta chains associated with a DCLRE1C missense variant, replicated independently.

PCR was performed using 60 Vbeta and 13 Jbeta primers. In the study's own analysis: Approximately 79 million unique TCR beta chains, approximately 11 million of them shared, were counted by a later analysis. Measured with immunoSEQ multiplex PCR; TCRdb has only the in-frame clones, and not every one. V and J calls plus clone size are reproduced from that table; the DNA served to infer D and trimming. The sample has 90,000 to 110,000 clones; about an eighth are singletons. The chain is built from TRBV7-2 and TRBJ2-5; D might be TRBD2 (6 bases). This clonotype was obtained from a man aged 40-49 years in good health and CMV-seropositive. The sample was PBMCs. As DNA, the CDR3 is TGTGCCAGCAGCTTAGGAGCGGGCTCTTGGGAGACCCAGTACTTC. Its translation is CASSLGAGSWETQYF.